This T cell receptor beta chain appears in the sequencing data of a study of blood T cell repertoires in COVID-19. Background on the study: Acute and convalescent COVID-19 specimens originated in the United States, Italy and Spain. PBMCs, B-cell-depleted T cells, or T cells provided the cDNA or gDNA that made up the material.

This CDR3 spans 15 amino acids. In germline, CDR1 is MNHEY, CDR2 SMNVEV (reference sequence). V was shortened by 5 bases and J by 4 bases, with 15 bases between the two germline ends. Authors' analysis steps: Amplification from reference gene primers served as the basis for estimated nucleated cell counts. Assay used: immunoSEQ multiplex PCR; TCRdb lists only in-frame clones, some missing. D and trimming were read from the DNA, whereas the V and J calls and clone size are those reported in that table. This table has 110,000 to 150,000 clones, approximately 78% appearing once. The chain recombines TRBV27 with TRBJ2-1; D is perhaps TRBD2 (6 bases). The receptor was derived from a woman older than 75 with acute or convalescent COVID-19. The source material was peripheral blood. CDR3: CASSPGLSGYNEQFF. The CDR3 DNA is TGTGCCAGCAGTCCGGGGCTTAGCGGATACAATGAGCAGTTCTTC.